This T cell receptor beta chain is drawn from a study of long-term antiretroviral therapy in people with HIV. Across the study: Collection of the earliest samples took place about a decade ahead of the 2015 immediate-ART recommendation. Study results and limitations: Comparison with controls showed narrower CDR3 length ranges in HIV repertoires. Subsequent to ART, diversity was augmented yet persisted below that of transplant donor controls.

Concerning this clone: What it binds is unknown.

Trimming pared 4 bases from V and 8 bases from J, leaving 13 bases between. The CDR3 spans 13 residues. The germline CDR1 and CDR2 sequences are SGHRS and YFSETQ. Survey-level immunoSEQ v3.0 assays were run. The target of sequencing was about 40,000-50,000 T-cell genomes per sample. The protocol was immunoSEQ multiplex PCR, while the TCRdb copy is restricted to in-frame clones and leaves out a portion. The sample shows around 4,400 clones, 88% of them seen only once. The sequence was collected from a woman in her 50s with HIV. The rearrangement joins TRBV5-1 to TRBJ2-1; D call uncertain. Here the sequenced sample was unsorted PBMCs, taken 1.3 years after starting antiretroviral therapy. The CDR3, as DNA: TGCGCCAGCAGCCCCTTCTTGATGCATGAGCAGTTCTTC. It is translated as CASSPFLMHEQFF. Supplemented by reference TRBV5-1 and TRBJ2-1, the full variable domain reads KAGVTQTPRYLIKTRGQQVTLSCSPISGHRSVSWYQQTPGQGLQFLFEYFSETQRNKGNFPGRFSGRQFSNSRSEMNVSTLELGDSALYLCASSPFLMHEQFFGPGTRLTVL.